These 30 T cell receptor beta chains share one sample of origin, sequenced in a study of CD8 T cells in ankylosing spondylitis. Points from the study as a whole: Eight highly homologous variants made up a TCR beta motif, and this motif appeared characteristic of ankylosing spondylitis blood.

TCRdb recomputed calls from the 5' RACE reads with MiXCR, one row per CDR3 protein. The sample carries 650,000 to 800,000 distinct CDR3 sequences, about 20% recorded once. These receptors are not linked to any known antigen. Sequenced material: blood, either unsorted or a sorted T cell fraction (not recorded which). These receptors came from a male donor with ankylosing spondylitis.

The DNA for the CDR3 is TGTGCCAGCAGCCAAGATGAACTAGCGGAGCAGTACTTC. Its protein is CASSQDELAEQYF. The rearrangement uses TRBV4-2 and TRBJ2-7, with 7 nucleotides matching TRBD2. Per the germline V gene, CDR1 is LGHNA and CDR2 is YNFKEQ. The trim removed 0 bases at V and 7 bases at J, leaving 3 bases unmatched. This CDR3 is 13 amino acids long.

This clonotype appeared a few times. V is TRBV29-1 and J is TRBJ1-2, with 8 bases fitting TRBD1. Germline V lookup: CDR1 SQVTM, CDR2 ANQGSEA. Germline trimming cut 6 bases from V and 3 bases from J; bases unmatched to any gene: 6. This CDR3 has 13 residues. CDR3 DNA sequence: TGCAGCGTCCTGGACAGGGAAGACTATGGCTACACCTTC. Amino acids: CSVLDREDYGYTF. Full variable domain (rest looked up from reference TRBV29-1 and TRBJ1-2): SAVISQKPSRDICQRGTSLTIQCQVDSQVTMMFWYRQQPGQSLTLIATANQGSEATYESGFVIDKFPISRPNLTFSTLTVSNMSPEDSSIYLCSVLDREDYGYTFGSGTRLTVV.

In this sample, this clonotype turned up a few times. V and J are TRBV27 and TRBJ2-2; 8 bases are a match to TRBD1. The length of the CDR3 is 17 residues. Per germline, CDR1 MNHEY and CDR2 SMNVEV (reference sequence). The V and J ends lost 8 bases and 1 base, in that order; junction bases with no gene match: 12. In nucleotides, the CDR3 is TGTGCCAGCCTGGGATTGGCCGGACAGGGGAACACCGGGGAGCTGTTTTTT. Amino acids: CASLGLAGQGNTGELFF.

The DNA of the CDR3 is TGCGCCAGCAGCCAAGGGGCTAGCGGGAGAGTTTACGAGCAGTACTTC. Residues: CASSQGASGRVYEQYF. The chain links TRBV4-1 to TRBJ2-7; 10 bases line up with TRBD2. Germline V lookup: CDR1 MGHRA, CDR2 YSYEKL. After removal of 1 base from V and 4 bases from J, the junction contained 7 bases not matched to a gene. The CDR3 loop spans 16 amino acids.

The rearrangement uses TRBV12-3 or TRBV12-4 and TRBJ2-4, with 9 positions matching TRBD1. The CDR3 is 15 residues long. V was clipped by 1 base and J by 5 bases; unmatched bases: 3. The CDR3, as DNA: TGTGCCAGCAGTTTAGGGACAGGGGTTCAAAACATTCAGTACTTC. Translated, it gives CASSLGTGVQNIQYF.

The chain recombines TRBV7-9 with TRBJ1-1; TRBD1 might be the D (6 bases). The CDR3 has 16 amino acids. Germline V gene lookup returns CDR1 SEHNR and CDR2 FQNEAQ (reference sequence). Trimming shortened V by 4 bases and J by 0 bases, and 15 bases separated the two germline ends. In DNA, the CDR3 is TGTGCCAGCAGCTCCCGGACAGCAGCTATGAACACTGAAGCTTTCTTT. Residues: CASSSRTAAMNTEAFF.

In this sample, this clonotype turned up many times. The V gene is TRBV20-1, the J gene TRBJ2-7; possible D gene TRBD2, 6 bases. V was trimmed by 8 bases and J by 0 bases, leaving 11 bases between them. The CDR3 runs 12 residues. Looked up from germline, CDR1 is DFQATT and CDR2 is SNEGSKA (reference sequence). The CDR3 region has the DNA TGCAGTATGCGGGAACCCTCCTACGAGCAGTACTTC. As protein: CSMREPSYEQYF.

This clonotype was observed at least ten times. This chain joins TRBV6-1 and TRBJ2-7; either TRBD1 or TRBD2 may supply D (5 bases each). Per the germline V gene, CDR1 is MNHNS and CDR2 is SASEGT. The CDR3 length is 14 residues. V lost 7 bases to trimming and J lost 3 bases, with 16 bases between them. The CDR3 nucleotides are TGTGCCAGCAAGGAGGAAGCAGGGCTCTACGAGCAGTACTTC. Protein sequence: CASKEEAGLYEQYF.

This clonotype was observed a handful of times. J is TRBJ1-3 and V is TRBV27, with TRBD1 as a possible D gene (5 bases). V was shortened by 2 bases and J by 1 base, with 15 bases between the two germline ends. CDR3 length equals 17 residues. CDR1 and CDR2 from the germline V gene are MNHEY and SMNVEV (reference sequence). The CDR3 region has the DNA TGTGCCAGCAGTTTACGGGCAGGGATAGGATCTGGAAACACCATATATTTT. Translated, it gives CASSLRAGIGSGNTIYF.

The DNA of the CDR3 is TGCAGTGCTAGAGACCGGGGACTAGCGGGAGTCCATGAGCAGTTCTTC. It codes for CSARDRGLAGVHEQFF. V is TRBV20-1 and J is TRBJ2-1; 14 bases map to TRBD2. The CDR3 has 16 amino acids. The ends lost 0 bases at V and 8 bases at J; junction bases unmatched: 6. Germline-derived CDR1 and CDR2 are DFQATT and SNEGSKA (reference sequence).

In DNA, the CDR3 is TGCAGTGCTCCCTGGGGGGGGGCTGTGAGCACAGATACGCAGTATTTT. Translation gives CSAPWGGAVSTDTQYF. The chain couples TRBV20-1 to TRBJ2-3; D is possibly TRBD2 (7 bases). The CDR3 runs to 16 residues. The V and J ends lost 5 bases and 0 bases respectively, with 18 bases between them. Germline V gene lookup returns CDR1 DFQATT and CDR2 SNEGSKA (reference sequence).

CDR3 residues: CASSPGGGDSYNEQFF. The DNA for the CDR3 is TGCGCCAGCAGCCCTGGTGGGGGGGACTCCTACAATGAGCAGTTCTTC. V gene TRBV4-3 combines with J gene TRBJ2-1; TRBD2 agrees at 7 bases. CDR1 LGHNA and CDR2 YSLEER come from the germline V gene. The CDR3 is 16 amino acids. With 4 bases clipped from V and 0 bases from J, the junction kept 6 bases outside the gene matches.

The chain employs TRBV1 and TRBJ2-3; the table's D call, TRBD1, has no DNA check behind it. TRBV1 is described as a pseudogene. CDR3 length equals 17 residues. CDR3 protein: CTSSQEARTGDADTQYF. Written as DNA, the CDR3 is TGCACCAGCAGCCAAGAGGCTAGGACAGGGGATGCAGATACGCAGTATTTT.

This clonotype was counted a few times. The CDR3 DNA is TGCGCCAGCAGCCTCCGGGACAGGGAGACCGGGGAGCTGTTTTTT. Its protein product is CASSLRDRETGELFF. The J gene is TRBJ2-2, the V gene TRBV5-1, with 9 bases matching TRBD1. With 4 bases clipped from V and 5 bases from J, the junction kept 6 bases outside the gene matches. This CDR3 spans 15 amino acids. Germline V gene sequence: CDR1 SGHRS, CDR2 YFSETQ.

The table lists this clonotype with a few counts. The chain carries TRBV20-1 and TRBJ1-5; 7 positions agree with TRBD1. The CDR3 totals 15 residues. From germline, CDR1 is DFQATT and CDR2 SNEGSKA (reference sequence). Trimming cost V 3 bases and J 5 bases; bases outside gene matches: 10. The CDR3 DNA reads TGCAGTGCTAGGAGAGCGACAGGGCGGGATCAGCCCCAGCATTTT. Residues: CSARRATGRDQPQHF.

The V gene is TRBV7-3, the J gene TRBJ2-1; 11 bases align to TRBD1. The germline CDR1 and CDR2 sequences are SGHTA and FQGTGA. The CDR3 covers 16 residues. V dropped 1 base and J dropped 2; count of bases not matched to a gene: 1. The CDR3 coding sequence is TGTGCCAGCAGCTTAAAGGGACAGGGGGCCTACAATGAGCAGTTCTTC. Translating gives CASSLKGQGAYNEQFF.

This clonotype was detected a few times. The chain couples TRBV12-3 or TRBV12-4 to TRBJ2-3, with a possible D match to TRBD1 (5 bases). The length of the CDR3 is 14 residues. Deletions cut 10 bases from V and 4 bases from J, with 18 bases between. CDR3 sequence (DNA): TGTGCCATCATCCCTCAGGACAATCCAGATACGCAGTATTTT. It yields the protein CAIIPQDNPDTQYF.

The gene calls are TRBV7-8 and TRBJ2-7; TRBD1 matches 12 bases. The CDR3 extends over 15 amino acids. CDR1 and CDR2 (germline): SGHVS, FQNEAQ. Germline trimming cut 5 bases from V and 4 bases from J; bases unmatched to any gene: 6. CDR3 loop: CASSMGQGAFYEQYF. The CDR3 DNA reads TGTGCCAGCAGCATGGGACAGGGGGCCTTTTACGAGCAGTACTTC.

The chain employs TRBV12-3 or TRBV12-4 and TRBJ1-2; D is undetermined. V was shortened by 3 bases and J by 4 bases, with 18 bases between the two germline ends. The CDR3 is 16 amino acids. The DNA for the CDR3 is TGTGCCAGCAGTTTCTCCGTTGAGGTACAGACCTATGGCTACACCTTC. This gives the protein CASSFSVEVQTYGYTF.

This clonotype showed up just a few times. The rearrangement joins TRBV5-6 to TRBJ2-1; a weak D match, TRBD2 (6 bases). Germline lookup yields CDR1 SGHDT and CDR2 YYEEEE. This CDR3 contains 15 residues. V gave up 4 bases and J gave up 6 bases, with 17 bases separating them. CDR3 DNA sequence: TGTGCCAGCAGCCCCCGTGGAGGCGGGGCCAATGAGCAGTTCTTC. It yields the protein CASSPRGGGANEQFF.

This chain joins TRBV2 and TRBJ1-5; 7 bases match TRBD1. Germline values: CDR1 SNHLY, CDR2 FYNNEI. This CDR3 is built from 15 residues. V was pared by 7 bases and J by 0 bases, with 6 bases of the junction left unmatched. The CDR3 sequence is CASTWDRYSNQPQHF. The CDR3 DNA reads TGTGCCAGCACCTGGGACAGATATAGCAATCAGCCCCAGCATTTT.

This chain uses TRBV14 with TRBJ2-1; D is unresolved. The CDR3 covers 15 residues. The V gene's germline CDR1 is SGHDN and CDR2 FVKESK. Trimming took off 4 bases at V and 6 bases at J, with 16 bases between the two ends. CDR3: CASSLLAGQGNEQFF. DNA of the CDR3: TGTGCCAGCAGCCTACTGGCCGGGCAAGGCAATGAGCAGTTCTTC.

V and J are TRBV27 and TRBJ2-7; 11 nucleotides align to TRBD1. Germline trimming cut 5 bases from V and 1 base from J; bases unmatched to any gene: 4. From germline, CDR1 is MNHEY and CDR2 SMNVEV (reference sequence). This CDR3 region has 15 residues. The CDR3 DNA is TGTGCCAGCAGTGGACAGGGGGCCATATCCTACGAGCAGTACTTC. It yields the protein CASSGQGAISYEQYF.

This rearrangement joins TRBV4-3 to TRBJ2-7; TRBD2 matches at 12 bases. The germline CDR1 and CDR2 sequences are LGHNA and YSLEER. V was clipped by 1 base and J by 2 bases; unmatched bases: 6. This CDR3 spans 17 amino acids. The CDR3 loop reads CASSQVPPSGRAYEQYF. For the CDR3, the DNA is TGCGCCAGCAGCCAAGTCCCCCCTAGCGGGAGGGCCTACGAGCAGTACTTC.

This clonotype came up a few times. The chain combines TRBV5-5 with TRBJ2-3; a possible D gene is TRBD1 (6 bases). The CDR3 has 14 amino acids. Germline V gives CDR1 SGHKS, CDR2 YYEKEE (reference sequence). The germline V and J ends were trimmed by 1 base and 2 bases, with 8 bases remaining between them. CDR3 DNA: TGTGCCAGCAGCTTGATGGGGGCCACAGATACGCAGTATTTT. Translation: CASSLMGATDTQYF.

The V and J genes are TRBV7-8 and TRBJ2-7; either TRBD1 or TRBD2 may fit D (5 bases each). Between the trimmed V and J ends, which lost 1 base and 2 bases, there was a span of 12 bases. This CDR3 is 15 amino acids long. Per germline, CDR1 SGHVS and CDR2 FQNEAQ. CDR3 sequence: CASSLDHGDPYEQYF. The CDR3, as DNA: TGTGCCAGCAGCTTAGACCACGGGGACCCCTACGAGCAGTACTTC.

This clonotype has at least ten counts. The CDR3 reads CSARGGQSSKGYTF. CDR3 bases: TGCAGTGCTAGGGGGGGACAGTCTTCTAAGGGCTACACCTTC. The chain joins TRBV20-1 to TRBJ1-2, with 7 nucleotides matching TRBD1. Germline V lookup: CDR1 DFQATT, CDR2 SNEGSKA (reference sequence). CDR3 length: 14 residues. Trimming removed 3 bases from V and 8 bases from J; junction bases left unmatched: 12.

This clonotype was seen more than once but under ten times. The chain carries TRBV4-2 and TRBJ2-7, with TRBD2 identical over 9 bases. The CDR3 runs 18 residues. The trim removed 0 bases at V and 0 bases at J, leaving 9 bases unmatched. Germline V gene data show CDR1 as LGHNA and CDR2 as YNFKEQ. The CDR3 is CASSQDRTAGGLSYEQYF. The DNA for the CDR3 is TGTGCCAGCAGCCAAGATCGGACGGCGGGGGGGCTCTCCTACGAGCAGTACTTC.

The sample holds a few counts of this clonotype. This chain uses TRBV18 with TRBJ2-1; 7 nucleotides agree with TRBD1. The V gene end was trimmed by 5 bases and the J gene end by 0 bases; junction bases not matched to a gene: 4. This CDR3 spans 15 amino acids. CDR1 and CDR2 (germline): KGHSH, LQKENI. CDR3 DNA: TGTGCCAGCTCAAACAGACAGGGCTCCTACAATGAGCAGTTCTTC. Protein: CASSNRQGSYNEQFF.

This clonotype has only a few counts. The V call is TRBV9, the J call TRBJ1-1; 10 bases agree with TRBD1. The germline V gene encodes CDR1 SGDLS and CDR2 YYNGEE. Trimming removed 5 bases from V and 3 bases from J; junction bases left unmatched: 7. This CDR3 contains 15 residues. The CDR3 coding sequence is TGTGCCAGCAGTCAAGGACAGGGGGGGGACACTGAAGCTTTCTTT. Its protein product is CASSQGQGGDTEAFF.